The next 5 T cell receptor beta chains were all read from a single sample in a study of metastatic and nonmetastatic thyroid tumors. There were no patients who had received any treatment before thyroid surgery. Using MiXCR, TCRdb re-called clones from the PCR reads. This sample yields around 23,000 clones, of which 22% are seen a single time; about 12% belongs to the top ten. Sequenced: tumor tissue. These receptors were collected from a female donor with papillary thyroid cancer or a benign thyroid nodule (not recorded which). Some clones in this sample may be carry-over from other donors' samples.

V is TRBV9 and J is TRBJ1-2; 8 nucleotides match TRBD1. Germline V CDR1 and CDR2: SGDLS, YYNGEE. Trimming removed 2 bases from V and 6 bases from J; junction bases left unmatched: 3. The length of the CDR3 is 13 residues. CDR3 DNA: TGTGCCAGCAGCGTCCAGGGGGCCCATGGCTACACCTTC. It codes for CASSVQGAHGYTF.

This clone came up many times. This rearrangement joins TRBV19 to TRBJ1-4; weak D call: TRBD1 (5 bases). The CDR3 spans 17 residues. CDR1 LNHDA and CDR2 SQIVND come from the germline V gene (reference sequence). V was shortened by 7 bases and J by 8 bases, with 26 bases between the two germline ends. CDR3 region: CASTSAYGSREREKLFF. The CDR3 nucleotides are TGTGCCAGTACTTCCGCCTACGGTTCCAGGGAGAGAGAAAAACTGTTTTTT.

This clone was picked up many times. The J gene is TRBJ2-7, the V gene TRBV4-2; the D is unclear. Germline CDR1 LGHNA, CDR2 YNFKEQ. V lost 1 base to trimming and J lost 0 bases, with 10 bases between them. This CDR3 region has 15 residues. The CDR3 is CASSQAGPTSYEQYF. CDR3 DNA: TGTGCCAGCAGCCAAGCCGGACCGACCTCCTACGAGCAGTACTTC.

This clone was recorded at least ten times. The chain combines TRBV11-1 with TRBJ2-2, with 14 nucleotides matching TRBD2. Trimming cost V 4 bases and J 3 bases; bases outside gene matches: 10. This CDR3 contains 19 residues. Germline V lookup: CDR1 SGHAT, CDR2 FQDESV (reference sequence). This chain's CDR3 is CASSWPGLAGALHTGELFF. The CDR3 coding sequence is TGTGCCAGCAGCTGGCCGGGACTAGCGGGAGCCCTACACACCGGGGAGCTGTTTTTT.

This clone has just a few counts. V and J are TRBV7-2 and TRBJ2-1; D may be TRBD2 (5 bases). The CDR3 loop spans 12 amino acids. Trimming took 5 bases from V and 6 from J, leaving 8 bases between them. Germline CDR1 SGHTA, CDR2 FQGNSA. The CDR3: CASSPDSNEQFF. CDR3 DNA sequence: TGTGCCAGCAGCCCGGACTCCAATGAGCAGTTCTTC.